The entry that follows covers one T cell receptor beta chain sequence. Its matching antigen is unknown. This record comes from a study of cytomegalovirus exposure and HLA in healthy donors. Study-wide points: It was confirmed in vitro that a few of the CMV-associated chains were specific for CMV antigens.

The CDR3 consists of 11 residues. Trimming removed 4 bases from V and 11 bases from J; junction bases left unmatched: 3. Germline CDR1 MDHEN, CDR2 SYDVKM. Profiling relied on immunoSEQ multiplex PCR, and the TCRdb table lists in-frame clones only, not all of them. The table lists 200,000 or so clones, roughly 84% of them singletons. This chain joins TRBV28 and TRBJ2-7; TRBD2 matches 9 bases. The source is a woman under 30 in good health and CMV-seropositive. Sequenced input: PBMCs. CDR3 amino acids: CASSSRTSEYF. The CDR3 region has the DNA TGTGCCAGCAGTTCCAGGACTAGCGAGTACTTC. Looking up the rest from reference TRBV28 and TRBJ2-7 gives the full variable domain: DVKVTQSSRYLVKRTGEKVFLECVQDMDHENMFWYRQDPGLGLRLIYFSYDVKMKEKGDIPEGYSVSREKKERFSLILESASTNQTSMYLCASSSRTSEYFGPGTRLTVT.